Shown below are 9 T cell receptor beta chains from a single sample sequenced in a study of T cells in Graves' hyperthyroidism and ophthalmopathy. RNA transcripts served as the template for amplifying TCR beta CDR3 regions. During a first-round RT-PCR of the TCR CDR3, the HTBI primer set was used. TCRdb used MiXCR to reprocess the multiplex PCR reads, holding one entry per CDR3 protein. The sample yields approximately 220,000 distinct CDR3 sequences, approximately 20% seen once. Sequenced: blood. Source of these receptors: a man between 35 and 55 years old with Graves' hyperthyroidism.

About this clonotype itself: A read error is possible here, since a much larger clone lies one base away. The missing conserved phenylalanine or tryptophan at the end of this CDR3 makes a read error likely. The J gene is TRBJ2-3, the V gene TRBV5-1; 7 bases map to TRBD2. Germline CDR1 reads SGHRS; CDR2 reads YFSETQ. This CDR3 comprises 16 residues. The trim removed 4 bases at V and 1 base at J, leaving 9 bases unmatched. The chain's CDR3 is CASSDLRREGTDTQYS. DNA of the CDR3: TGCGCCAGCAGCGATCTACGACGGGAGGGCACAGATACGCAGTATTCT.

There are many counts of this clonotype. V usage is TRBV30 and J usage is TRBJ2-3; a possible D gene is TRBD2 (7 bases). The CDR3 has 15 amino acids. V was cut by 0 bases and J by 1 base, with 11 bases left in between. Germline V gene sequence: CDR1 GTSNPN, CDR2 SVGIG (reference sequence). The CDR3 region is CAWSVGGGGTDTQYF. The CDR3 DNA reads as TGTGCCTGGAGTGTGGGGGGGGGCGGCACAGATACGCAGTATTTT.

This clonotype was seen many times. The genes are TRBV20-1 and TRBJ1-2; D might be TRBD1 (6 bases). The CDR3 length is 13 residues. The germline V gene has CDR1 DFQATT and CDR2 SNEGSKA (reference sequence). V lost 0 bases and J 4 bases, leaving 9 bases between the germline ends. The CDR3 DNA reads TGCAGTGCTAGAGACACAGGGACCTATGGCTACACCTTC. It is translated as CSARDTGTYGYTF.

This clonotype was detected many times. This rearrangement joins TRBV12-3 or TRBV12-4 to TRBJ1-2, with D perhaps TRBD1 (6 bases). This CDR3 has 13 amino acids. V lost 6 bases, J lost 6 bases, and 14 bases lay in between. DNA of the CDR3: TGTGCCAGCAGCACCGGACAGAAAGATGGCTACACCTTC. It yields the protein CASSTGQKDGYTF.

The chain combines TRBV9 with TRBJ2-2; no clear D gene. In germline, CDR1 is SGDLS, CDR2 YYNGEE. CDR3 length: 15 amino acids. V was shortened by 3 bases and J by 1 base, with 10 bases between the two germline ends. CDR3 amino acids: CASSDRVQNTGELFF. The DNA of the CDR3 is TGTGCCAGCAGCGACCGGGTCCAGAACACCGGGGAGCTGTTTTTT.

This clonotype occurred many times. The chain is built from TRBV7-3 and TRBJ2-7; D is ambiguous. In germline, CDR1 is SGHTA, CDR2 FQGTGA. The CDR3 is 14 amino acids. The germline V and J ends were trimmed by 0 bases and 5 bases, with 11 bases remaining between them. CDR3 residues: CASSLTSDRDEQYF. The DNA of the CDR3 is TGTGCCAGCAGCTTAACGTCAGATCGTGACGAGCAGTACTTC.

This clonotype was detected ten times or more. The chain links TRBV27 to TRBJ2-1, with TRBD2 matching 8 bases. Germline-derived CDR1 and CDR2 are MNHEY and SMNVEV (reference sequence). V was pared by 7 bases and J by 3 bases, with 8 bases of the junction left unmatched. The CDR3 has 15 amino acids. This chain's CDR3 is CASTRGGADYNEQFF. The CDR3 DNA is TGTGCCAGCACTCGGGGGGGCGCGGACTACAATGAGCAGTTCTTC.

This clonotype was seen many times. This chain connects TRBV2 to TRBJ1-1; no reliable D call. The V end was cut by 6 bases, the J end by 6 bases, with 11 bases between. The CDR3 covers 12 residues. Germline CDR1 is SNHLY and CDR2 is FYNNEI. CDR3 bases: TGTGCCAGCAGAAGCGAAGGGTCTGAAGCTTTCTTT. Translation: CASRSEGSEAFF. The full variable domain, its missing parts supplied by reference TRBV2 and TRBJ1-1, is EPEVTQTPSHQVTQMGQEVILRCVPISNHLYFYWYRQILGQKVEFLVSFYNNEISEKSEIFDDQFSVERPDGSNFTLKIRSTKLEDSAMYFCASRSEGSEAFFGQGTRLTVV.

This clonotype was recorded a few times. The chain is built from TRBV7-9 and TRBJ1-3, with D unresolved. The CDR3 loop spans 14 amino acids. Germline loops: CDR1 SEHNR, CDR2 FQNEAQ (reference sequence). V was cut by 5 bases and J by 3 bases, with 11 bases left in between. The DNA for the CDR3 is TGTGCCAGCAGCCGGGCAATAAGTGGAAACACCATATATTTT. Amino acid sequence: CASSRAISGNTIYF. The whole variable domain, filled in from reference TRBV7-9 and TRBJ1-3, reads DTGVSQNPRHKITKRGQNVTFRCDPISEHNRLYWYRQTLGQGPEFLTYFQNEAQLEKSRLLSDRFSAERPKGSFSTLEIQRTEQGDSAMYLCASSRAISGNTIYFGEGSWLTVV.